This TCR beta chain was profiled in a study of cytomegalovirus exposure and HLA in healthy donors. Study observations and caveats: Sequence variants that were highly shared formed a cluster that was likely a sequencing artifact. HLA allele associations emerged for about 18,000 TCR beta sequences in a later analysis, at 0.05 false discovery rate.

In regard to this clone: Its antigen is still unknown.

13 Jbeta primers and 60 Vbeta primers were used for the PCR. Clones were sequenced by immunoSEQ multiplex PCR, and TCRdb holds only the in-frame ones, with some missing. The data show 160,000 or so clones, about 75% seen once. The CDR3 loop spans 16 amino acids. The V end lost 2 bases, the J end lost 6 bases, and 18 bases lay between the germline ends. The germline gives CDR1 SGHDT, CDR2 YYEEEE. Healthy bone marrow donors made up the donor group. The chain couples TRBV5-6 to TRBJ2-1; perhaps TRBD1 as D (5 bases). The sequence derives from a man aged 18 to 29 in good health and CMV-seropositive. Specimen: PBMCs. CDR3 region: CASSFIVQGRVNEQFF. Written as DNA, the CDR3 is TGTGCCAGCAGCTTTATCGTGCAGGGTCGCGTCAATGAGCAGTTCTTC.